The TCR beta chain described here comes from a study of molecular identifiers for immune sequencing clone quantification. TCRdb recomputed calls from the PCR reads with MiXCR, one row per CDR3 protein. The sample lists around 480,000 distinct CDR3 sequences; about 26% were seen once. J lost 4 bases, V lost 2 bases, and 7 bases had no gene match. This CDR3 contains 16 residues. Germline CDR1 reads SEHNR; CDR2 reads FQNEAQ (reference sequence). The V and J genes are TRBV7-9 and TRBJ2-5; 10 positions match TRBD2. The clonotype was recovered from a human donor in good health. Some libraries in this study had Jurkat cell RNA spiked in. The source material was naive CD8+ T cells from blood, with Jurkat cell RNA spiked in. As for subset: FACS-sorted CD8+CD4-CCR7+CD45RA+ naive T cells. The CDR3 is CASSLLASGSLETQYF. In DNA, the CDR3 is TGTGCCAGCAGCTTACTTGCTAGCGGGAGTTTAGAGACCCAGTACTTC.